The 20 T cell receptor beta chains listed next were all sequenced from one sample in a study of T cells in narcolepsy. TCRdb keeps only in-frame clones here, not all; method: immunoSEQ multiplex PCR. The sample holds 25,000 to 35,000 clones, about four fifths seen once. Material: memory (CD45RA-) CD4+ T cells from blood. All receptors come from a human donor in good health.

The chain combines TRBV14 with TRBJ2-7, with a possible D match to TRBD2 (5 bases). Trimming took 1 base from V and 12 from J, leaving 16 bases between them. CDR1 and CDR2 (germline): SGHDN, FVKESK. The CDR3 covers 13 residues. CDR3 in amino acids: CASSQVQGGRLYF. The CDR3 nucleotides read TGTGCCAGCAGCCAAGTACAAGGAGGACGGTTGTACTTC.

The chain combines TRBV25-1 with TRBJ2-3; possible D gene TRBD1, 6 bases. The V gene lost 2 bases and the J gene lost 2 bases, with 17 bases spanning the gap. The CDR3 covers 17 residues. CDR1 MGHDK and CDR2 SYGVNS come from the germline V gene. The CDR3, as DNA: TGTGCCAGCAGTGAAGGATATGGGGCAGGGGTCACAGATACGCAGTATTTT. This encodes CASSEGYGAGVTDTQYF.

The J gene is TRBJ2-1, the V gene TRBV9, with D perhaps assigned TRBD1 or TRBD2 (5 bases each). Germline V gene lookup returns CDR1 SGDLS and CDR2 YYNGEE. V lost 0 bases to trimming and J lost 0 bases, with 10 bases between them. This CDR3 contains 16 residues. CDR3 residues: CASSVGDGVSYNEQFF. As DNA, the CDR3 is TGTGCCAGCAGCGTAGGGGACGGAGTCTCCTACAATGAGCAGTTCTTC. Variable domain in full (rest from reference TRBV9 and TRBJ2-1): DSGVTQTPKHLITATGQRVTLRCSPRSGDLSVYWYQQSLDQGLQFLIQYYNGEERAKGNILERFSAQQFPDLHSELNLSSLELGDSALYFCASSVGDGVSYNEQFFGPGTRLTVL.

The rearrangement links TRBV6-6 to TRBJ2-1; 10 bases fit TRBD2. Per germline, CDR1 MNHNY and CDR2 SVGAGI (reference sequence). The CDR3 extends over 15 amino acids. V shed 6 bases, J shed 6 bases, and the junction held 8 bases outside the gene matches. The CDR3 spells CASRGSGLAVNEQFF. DNA of the CDR3: TGTGCCAGCAGGGGATCTGGACTAGCGGTCAATGAGCAGTTCTTC.

The chain recombines TRBV7-3 with TRBJ2-1, with 8 bases that match TRBD1. The length of the CDR3 is 16 residues. Trimming took 4 bases from V and 8 from J; bases not matched to a gene: 13. The V gene's germline CDR1 is SGHTA and CDR2 FQGTGA. CDR3 in DNA: TGTGCCAGCAGCTCTCTCCCTGGACAGGGAGACTATGAGCAGTTCTTC. It specifies CASSSLPGQGDYEQFF.

This clone was seen only once. V gene TRBV2 combines with J gene TRBJ1-1; no firm D call. Germline lookup yields CDR1 SNHLY and CDR2 FYNNEI. The CDR3 length is 13 residues. Between the trimmed V and J ends, which lost 4 bases and 7 bases, there was a span of 13 bases. CDR3 sequence reads: CASSAVTDGEAFF. CDR3 sequence (DNA): TGTGCCAGCAGTGCGGTGACGGACGGTGAAGCTTTCTTT.

This sequence joins TRBV7-8 and TRBJ2-1, with TRBD2 as a possible D gene (7 bases). V was shortened by 6 bases and J by 2 bases, with 17 bases between the two germline ends. Germline V gene lookup returns CDR1 SGHVS and CDR2 FQNEAQ. The CDR3 sequence is 16 residues long. CDR3 loop: CASRLGGASPYNEQFF. The CDR3 nucleotides are TGTGCCAGCAGGCTAGGGGGGGCGAGCCCCTACAATGAGCAGTTCTTC.

This clone came up once. This chain connects TRBV6-6 to TRBJ1-1; no reliable D call. With 5 bases removed from V and 2 bases from J, the gap between germline ends came to 9 bases. CDR3 size: 13 residues. Looked up from germline, CDR1 is MNHNY and CDR2 is SVGAGI (reference sequence). As DNA, the CDR3 is TGTGCCAGCAGTCAACAAGGAAACACTGAAGCTTTCTTT. Protein product: CASSQQGNTEAFF.

V usage is TRBV6-1 and J usage is TRBJ1-2, with D possibly TRBD1 on 5 matching bases. The CDR3 extends over 14 amino acids. Germline V lookup: CDR1 MNHNS, CDR2 SASEGT. V was clipped by 8 bases and J by 0 bases, with 13 bases between them. CDR3 in amino acids: CASGRWGANYGYTF. The CDR3 DNA follows: TGTGCCAGCGGCAGATGGGGGGCTAACTATGGCTACACCTTC.

The chain has TRBV27 and TRBJ2-7; 15 nucleotides agree with TRBD2. The junction had 11 bases not matched to a gene; V was cut back by 6 bases and J by 2 bases. The CDR3 is 18 residues long. CDR1 is MNHEY, CDR2 SMNVEV, per germline (reference sequence). The CDR3 reads CASSPSGTSGGSAYEQYF. The CDR3 DNA reads as TGTGCCAGCAGCCCGTCCGGGACTAGCGGGGGGTCGGCCTACGAGCAGTACTTC.

This clone was observed a handful of times. The chain combines TRBV7-9 with TRBJ1-3; D gene ambiguous. Germline CDR1 reads SEHNR; CDR2 reads FQNEAQ (reference sequence). This CDR3 spans 15 amino acids. V was cut by 5 bases and J by 2 bases, with 13 bases left in between. The CDR3 region is CASSTRSGAGNTIYF. The CDR3 DNA sequence: TGTGCCAGCAGCACCCGCTCGGGAGCTGGAAACACCATATATTTT.

V usage is TRBV4-1 and J usage is TRBJ1-4, with D tentatively TRBD1 (6 bases). The CDR3 is 15 residues long. The germline V gene encodes CDR1 MGHRA and CDR2 YSYEKL. Trimming took off 4 bases at V and 4 bases at J, with 13 bases between the two ends. The CDR3 loop reads CASSRGQSYNEKLFF. CDR3 coding DNA: TGCGCCAGCAGCCGAGGACAGTCGTATAATGAAAAACTGTTTTTT.

V and J are TRBV6-5 and TRBJ2-2; D is uncertain. The germline V gene has CDR1 MNHEY and CDR2 SVGAGI. The CDR3 length is 14 residues. The V and J ends lost 7 bases and 2 bases respectively, with 11 bases between them. In DNA form, the CDR3 reads TGTGCCAGCATTCTGGCAGCCAACACCGGGGAGCTGTTTTTT. This encodes CASILAANTGELFF.

The chain employs TRBV2 and TRBJ2-7; TRBD2 agrees at 13 bases. The CDR3 is 12 amino acids. The germline V gene encodes CDR1 SNHLY and CDR2 FYNNEI. Trimming removed 11 bases from V and 5 bases from J; junction bases left unmatched: 3. The DNA of the CDR3 is TGTGCCGGGACTAGCGGGGCTGACGAGCAGTACTTC. This gives the protein CAGTSGADEQYF.

The J gene is TRBJ2-5, the V gene TRBV6-1; 7 positions agree with TRBD1. The CDR3 contains 15 residues. CDR1 MNHNS and CDR2 SASEGT come from the germline V gene. V shed 10 bases, J shed 1 base, and the junction held 12 bases outside the gene matches. In DNA form, the CDR3 reads TGTGCCACGAAACCCTGGAACAGGGGCCAAGAGACCCAGTACTTC. It yields the protein CATKPWNRGQETQYF.

This rearrangement joins TRBV6-5 to TRBJ1-2; D is possibly TRBD1 (5 bases). V lost 0 bases, J lost 3 bases, and 11 bases lay in between. CDR3 size: 15 residues. The germline V gene has CDR1 MNHEY and CDR2 SVGAGI. CDR3 loop: CASSYSEEGHYGYTF. The CDR3 coding sequence is TGTGCCAGCAGTTACTCAGAGGAGGGGCACTATGGCTACACCTTC.

The V call is TRBV6-5, the J call TRBJ2-7; TRBD1 might be the D (5 bases). The CDR3 runs 13 residues. V gave up 1 base and J gave up 2 bases, with 6 bases separating them. Germline CDR1 is MNHEY and CDR2 is SVGAGI. The CDR3 DNA reads TGTGCCAGCAGTTACTTGGACACCTACGAGCAGTACTTC. It encodes CASSYLDTYEQYF.

The J gene is TRBJ2-1, the V gene TRBV4-1; TRBD1 or TRBD2 may be the D gene (5 bases each). The germline V and J ends were trimmed by 0 bases and 0 bases, with 9 bases remaining between them. CDR3 length: 16 amino acids. In germline, CDR1 is MGHRA, CDR2 YSYEKL. The CDR3 reads CASSQDPGLSYNEQFF. The CDR3 DNA sequence: TGCGCCAGCAGCCAAGATCCGGGGCTCTCCTACAATGAGCAGTTCTTC.

This clone was observed once. This chain joins TRBV15 and TRBJ1-1; D is undetermined. The V end lost 0 bases, the J end lost 3 bases, and 8 bases lay between the germline ends. Germline V gives CDR1 LNHNV, CDR2 YYDKDF (reference sequence). This CDR3 comprises 14 residues. The CDR3 sequence is CATSRDLGYTEAFF. The DNA for the CDR3 is TGTGCCACCAGCAGAGATTTGGGTTACACTGAAGCTTTCTTT.

This clone was seen a few times. This chain joins TRBV7-2 and TRBJ2-1, with a tentative D call TRBD1 (6 bases). Trimming took off 4 bases at V and 7 bases at J, with 20 bases between the two ends. The CDR3 contains 16 residues. Per germline, CDR1 SGHTA and CDR2 FQGNSA. CDR3 nucleotides: TGTGCCAGCAGCTACCGCCGGGACATAAGAGGGAATGAGCAGTTCTTC. This translates into CASSYRRDIRGNEQFF.